Listed below are T cell receptor beta chains from one sample, sequenced in a study of T cells after yellow fever vaccination. TCRdb itself ran the 5' RACE reads through MiXCR, one entry per CDR3 protein. This sample has about 260,000 distinct CDR3 sequences, with 10% to 15% found just once. Sequences were derived from CD4+ T cells sorted from PBMCs, sampled 45 days after the yellow fever booster vaccination. The receptors originated from a man in his thirties or forties who received the YFV17D yellow fever vaccine. Both conserved end residues are part of each CDR3. The order of the fields is CDR3 protein, CDR3 DNA, J gene, V gene, clone size, D gene. A D gene is named only where the DNA matches it firmly. Where a row states a size, it is once, few, many or the class of an expanded clone; other rows omit it.

CDR3 protein: CASSQDRGDSPYNEQFF
CDR3 DNA: TGCGCCAGCAGCCAAGATAGGGGAGACTCCCCTTACAATGAGCAGTTCTTC
J gene: TRBJ2-1
V gene: TRBV4-3
clone size: .
D gene: .

CDR3 protein: CASSYKGRADTQYF
CDR3 DNA: TGTGCCAGCAGTTACAAGGGGCGAGCAGATACGCAGTATTTT
J gene: TRBJ2-3
V gene: TRBV6-5
clone size: .
D gene: .

CDR3 protein: CSVRRDTNEKLFF
CDR3 DNA: TGCAGCGTTAGAAGGGACACTAATGAAAAACTGTTTTTT
J gene: TRBJ1-4
V gene: TRBV29-1
clone size: .
D gene: .

CDR3 protein: CAISEGPNYGYTF
CDR3 DNA: TGTGCCATCAGTGAAGGACCAAACTATGGCTACACCTTC
J gene: TRBJ1-2
V gene: TRBV10-3
clone size: few
D gene: .

CDR3 protein: CSAVDRSTDTQYF
CDR3 DNA: TGCAGTGCCGTGGACAGATCCACAGATACGCAGTATTTT
J gene: TRBJ2-3
V gene: TRBV20-1
clone size: few
D gene: .

CDR3 protein: CATSIDSFDTQYF
CDR3 DNA: TGTGCCACCAGCATCGATTCATTTGATACGCAGTATTTT
J gene: TRBJ2-3
V gene: TRBV15
clone size: .
D gene: .

CDR3 protein: CARNRKEYEQYF
CDR3 DNA: TGTGCCAGGAACAGAAAAGAATACGAGCAGTACTTC
J gene: TRBJ2-7
V gene: TRBV7-7
clone size: .
D gene: .

CDR3 protein: CASSLDRGNQPQHF
CDR3 DNA: TGTGCCAGCAGCTTGGACAGGGGCAATCAGCCCCAGCATTTT
J gene: TRBJ1-5
V gene: TRBV5-6
clone size: few
D gene: .

CDR3 protein: CASSGTDKAGYEQYF
CDR3 DNA: TGTGCCAGCAGTGGAACGGACAAGGCCGGCTACGAGCAGTACTTC
J gene: TRBJ2-7
V gene: TRBV6-1
clone size: .
D gene: .

CDR3 protein: CASSFSGRAGDTQYF
CDR3 DNA: TGTGCCAGCAGTTTTAGCGGGAGGGCCGGAGATACGCAGTATTTT
J gene: TRBJ2-3
V gene: TRBV12-3/TRBV12-4
clone size: .
D gene: TRBD2

CDR3 protein: CASSKGLAGGVEQFF
CDR3 DNA: TGTGCCAGCAGCAAGGGACTAGCGGGAGGAGTTGAGCAGTTCTTC
J gene: TRBJ2-1
V gene: TRBV7-2
clone size: few
D gene: TRBD2

CDR3 protein: CAWRQDTGELFF
CDR3 DNA: TGTGCCTGGAGGCAGGATACCGGGGAGCTGTTTTTT
J gene: TRBJ2-2
V gene: TRBV30
clone size: .
D gene: .

CDR3 protein: CASSSGTSSGELFF
CDR3 DNA: TGCGCCAGCAGCTCCGGGACGTCGTCCGGGGAGCTGTTTTTT
J gene: TRBJ2-2
V gene: TRBV5-1
clone size: few
D gene: .

CDR3 protein: CASSNRGSPLHF
CDR3 DNA: TGCGCCAGCAGTAACAGGGGATCACCCCTCCACTTT
J gene: TRBJ1-6
V gene: TRBV4-3
clone size: .
D gene: TRBD1

CDR3 protein: CASSQDSTSNEKLFF
CDR3 DNA: TGCGCCAGCAGCCAAGACAGTACTAGTAATGAAAAACTGTTTTTT
J gene: TRBJ1-4
V gene: TRBV4-3
clone size: few
D gene: .

CDR3 protein: CASSSNQETQYF
CDR3 DNA: TGTGCCAGCAGCTCCAACCAAGAGACCCAGTACTTC
J gene: TRBJ2-5
V gene: TRBV7-2
clone size: .
D gene: .

CDR3 protein: CSVVGVYNEQFF
CDR3 DNA: TGCAGCGTTGTAGGCGTCTACAATGAGCAGTTCTTC
J gene: TRBJ2-1
V gene: TRBV29-1
clone size: many
D gene: .

CDR3 protein: CASSLAGQHQETQYF
CDR3 DNA: TGTGCCAGCAGCTTGGCGGGACAGCACCAAGAGACCCAGTACTTC
J gene: TRBJ2-5
V gene: TRBV7-2
clone size: .
D gene: .

CDR3 protein: CASSYSGSPLHF
CDR3 DNA: TGTGCCAGCAGTTACTCGGGATCACCCCTCCACTTT
J gene: TRBJ1-6
V gene: TRBV6-5
clone size: few
D gene: .

CDR3 protein: CSARDHASGSLDTQYF
CDR3 DNA: TGCAGTGCTAGAGATCATGCTAGCGGGAGTCTAGATACGCAGTATTTT
J gene: TRBJ2-3
V gene: TRBV20-1
clone size: few
D gene: TRBD2

CDR3 protein: CASSPMPGGSEQYF
CDR3 DNA: TGTGCCAGCTCACCAATGCCAGGGGGCAGCGAGCAGTACTTC
J gene: TRBJ2-7
V gene: TRBV18
clone size: .
D gene: TRBD1

CDR3 protein: CASSPLEGRTNEKLFF
CDR3 DNA: TGTGCCAGCAGCCCCCTCGAGGGGCGAACTAATGAAAAACTGTTTTTT
J gene: TRBJ1-4
V gene: TRBV12-3/TRBV12-4
clone size: few
D gene: .

CDR3 protein: CSASPRGRRETQYF
CDR3 DNA: TGCAGTGCTAGCCCTAGGGGCAGGAGGGAAACCCAGTACTTC
J gene: TRBJ2-5
V gene: TRBV20-1
clone size: .
D gene: .

CDR3 protein: CASSSGTPTEAFF
CDR3 DNA: TGTGCCAGCAGCTCCGGGACACCCACTGAAGCTTTCTTT
J gene: TRBJ1-1
V gene: TRBV6-1
clone size: few
D gene: .

CDR3 protein: CASSLLGAQNGELFF
CDR3 DNA: TGTGCCAGCAGCTTATTGGGGGCCCAGAACGGGGAGCTGTTTTTT
J gene: TRBJ2-2
V gene: TRBV7-2
clone size: .
D gene: .

CDR3 protein: CASSRTSGRDTQYF
CDR3 DNA: TGTGCCAGCAGTCGGACTAGCGGGAGGGATACGCAGTATTTT
J gene: TRBJ2-3
V gene: TRBV12-3/TRBV12-4
clone size: few
D gene: TRBD2

CDR3 protein: CASSLGGWDEQFF
CDR3 DNA: TGTGCCAGCAGCTTAGGGGGTTGGGATGAGCAGTTCTTC
J gene: TRBJ2-1
V gene: TRBV7-9
clone size: few
D gene: .

CDR3 protein: CASSRRGEETQYF
CDR3 DNA: TGTGCCAGCAGCCGCCGAGGGGAAGAGACCCAGTACTTC
J gene: TRBJ2-5
V gene: TRBV7-2
clone size: .
D gene: .

CDR3 protein: CASSFQGRFLYGYTF
CDR3 DNA: TGTGCCAGCAGTTTTCAGGGCCGATTCCTCTATGGCTACACCTTC
J gene: TRBJ1-2
V gene: TRBV28
clone size: .
D gene: .

CDR3 protein: CASSLPMGQSGANVLTF
CDR3 DNA: TGTGCCAGCAGCTTGCCCATGGGACAATCCGGGGCCAACGTCCTGACTTTC
J gene: TRBJ2-6
V gene: TRBV5-4
clone size: once
D gene: .

CDR3 protein: CATSGANTGELFF
CDR3 DNA: TGCGCCACTTCAGGGGCGAACACCGGGGAGCTGTTTTTT
J gene: TRBJ2-2
V gene: TRBV5-1
clone size: .
D gene: .

CDR3 protein: CSSSLVGQGRGAQHF
CDR3 DNA: TGTTCCAGCAGTTTAGTAGGACAGGGAAGGGGAGCCCAGCATTTT
J gene: TRBJ1-5
V gene: TRBV12-3/TRBV12-4
clone size: .
D gene: TRBD1

CDR3 protein: CASMGAAGNTGELFF
CDR3 DNA: TGCGCCAGCATGGGGGCTGCCGGGAACACCGGGGAGCTGTTTTTT
J gene: TRBJ2-2
V gene: TRBV5-1
clone size: .
D gene: .

CDR3 protein: CASSPRLAGGGRTGELFF
CDR3 DNA: TGTGCCAGCAGCCCGAGACTAGCGGGAGGTGGGCGAACCGGGGAGCTGTTTTTT
J gene: TRBJ2-2
V gene: TRBV13
clone size: few
D gene: TRBD2

CDR3 protein: CASSFQIPSYNEQFF
CDR3 DNA: TGTGCCAGCAGTTTTCAGATACCCAGCTACAATGAGCAGTTCTTC
J gene: TRBJ2-1
V gene: TRBV12-3/TRBV12-4
clone size: few
D gene: .

CDR3 protein: CASYHRNTGELFF
CDR3 DNA: TGTGCCAGCTACCACAGGAACACCGGGGAGCTGTTTTTT
J gene: TRBJ2-2
V gene: TRBV12-3/TRBV12-4
clone size: many
D gene: .

CDR3 protein: CASSQERRFSGANVLTF
CDR3 DNA: TGCGCCAGCAGCCAAGAGAGGCGGTTCTCTGGGGCCAACGTCCTGACTTTC
J gene: TRBJ2-6
V gene: TRBV4-1
clone size: few
D gene: .

CDR3 protein: CATSSGVPNEQFF
CDR3 DNA: TGTGCCACCAGTTCCGGGGTACCCAATGAGCAGTTCTTC
J gene: TRBJ2-1
V gene: TRBV24-1
clone size: few
D gene: .

CDR3 protein: CATSGRTGNTGELFF
CDR3 DNA: TGTGCCACCAGCGGGAGGACAGGGAACACCGGGGAGCTGTTTTTT
J gene: TRBJ2-2
V gene: TRBV15
clone size: many
D gene: .

CDR3 protein: CSARGGDTQYF
CDR3 DNA: TGCAGTGCCAGGGGGGGGGATACGCAGTATTTT
J gene: TRBJ2-3
V gene: TRBV20-1
clone size: few
D gene: .

CDR3 protein: CASSVGPGGTDTQYF
CDR3 DNA: TGTGCCAGCAGCGTAGGGCCTGGGGGCACAGATACGCAGTATTTT
J gene: TRBJ2-3
V gene: TRBV9
clone size: few
D gene: .

CDR3 protein: CSGRGVRTDTQYF
CDR3 DNA: TGCAGTGGTCGGGGGGTCCGCACAGATACGCAGTATTTT
J gene: TRBJ2-3
V gene: TRBV20-1
clone size: few
D gene: TRBD2

CDR3 protein: CASSYHRPNTEAFF
CDR3 DNA: TGTGCCAGCAGTTACCACAGGCCGAACACTGAAGCTTTCTTT
J gene: TRBJ1-1
V gene: TRBV6-2/TRBV6-3
clone size: many
D gene: .

CDR3 protein: CSVDGGGNTIYF
CDR3 DNA: TGCAGCGTTGACGGGGGAGGAAACACCATATATTTT
J gene: TRBJ1-3
V gene: TRBV29-1
clone size: .
D gene: .

CDR3 protein: CSARRPPGGRGNEKLFF
CDR3 DNA: TGCAGTGCTAGACGTCCCCCTGGGGGCAGGGGTAATGAAAAACTGTTTTTT
J gene: TRBJ1-4
V gene: TRBV20-1
clone size: few
D gene: .

CDR3 protein: CSVSPGTSGYNEQFF
CDR3 DNA: TGCAGCGTTAGTCCCGGGACTAGCGGATACAATGAGCAGTTCTTC
J gene: TRBJ2-1
V gene: TRBV29-1
clone size: many
D gene: TRBD2

CDR3 protein: CASSLDRGGQNF
CDR3 DNA: TGTGCCAGCAGCTTGGACAGGGGCGGACAGAACTTC
J gene: TRBJ2-7
V gene: TRBV5-6
clone size: .
D gene: TRBD1